This is a list of T cell receptor beta chains from one sample in a study of technical replicates of blood from several donors. TCRdb's copy holds only in-frame clones and misses some; the assay was immunoSEQ multiplex PCR. The table lists over 75,000 clones, 90% to 97% of them singletons, with about 0.24% in the top ten. Specimen: T cells isolated from PBMCs. Receptor source: a human donor in good health. The CDR3 runs from the conserved cysteine through the conserved F or W. Each record gives: V gene, clone size, J gene, D gene, CDR3 DNA, CDR3 protein. The D gene is left open where the match is weak. For some rows the clone size is stated as once, few or many, or as a class when expanded; others skip it.

v_call: TRBV7-2; clone_size: .; j_call: TRBJ1-5; d_call: TRBD1; cdr3_nt: TGTGCCAGCCGAAACCGGGACAGCCAGCATTTT; cdr3_aa: CASRNRDSQHF
v_call: TRBV11-3; clone_size: .; j_call: TRBJ2-1; d_call: .; cdr3_nt: TGTGCCAGCAGCTTAGCGGGGGGCCGGTACAATGAGCAGTTCTTC; cdr3_aa: CASSLAGGRYNEQFF
v_call: TRBV5-1; clone_size: .; j_call: TRBJ2-7; d_call: .; cdr3_nt: TGCGCCAGCAGCAGAATCGACACTTTTCACTACGAGCAGTACTTC; cdr3_aa: CASSRIDTFHYEQYF
v_call: TRBV6-5; clone_size: .; j_call: TRBJ2-5; d_call: .; cdr3_nt: TGTGCCAGCAGTTACGGACCGGACAGCCAAGAGACCCAGTACTTC; cdr3_aa: CASSYGPDSQETQYF
v_call: TRBV28; clone_size: once; j_call: TRBJ1-2; d_call: TRBD1; cdr3_nt: TGTGCCAGCAGTACTCGCCCCGGGACAGTGGGGGACTATGGCTACACCTTC; cdr3_aa: CASSTRPGTVGDYGYTF
v_call: TRBV27; clone_size: once; j_call: TRBJ1-5; d_call: .; cdr3_nt: TGTGCCAGCAGTTTATTTCGGGGTACCCAGCCCCAGCATTTT; cdr3_aa: CASSLFRGTQPQHF
v_call: TRBV25-1; clone_size: .; j_call: TRBJ1-2; d_call: TRBD1; cdr3_nt: TGTGCCAGCAGTGAATCGTGGGACAGGGGTGTCTATGGCTACACCTTC; cdr3_aa: CASSESWDRGVYGYTF
v_call: TRBV6-1; clone_size: .; j_call: TRBJ2-7; d_call: TRBD1; cdr3_nt: TGTGCCAGCAGTGACAGGGGGTTGGGCTACGAGCAGTACTTC; cdr3_aa: CASSDRGLGYEQYF
v_call: TRBV7-5; clone_size: .; j_call: TRBJ1-2; d_call: .; cdr3_nt: TGTGTCAGAAGCTTAAGAAGGGGGCCTTCGGTCGTACACGACTATGGCTACACCTTC; cdr3_aa: CVRSLRRGPSVVHDYGYTF
v_call: TRBV19; clone_size: .; j_call: TRBJ2-5; d_call: TRBD2; cdr3_nt: TGTGCCAGTATGAGAGCGGGACAAGAGACCCAGTACTTC; cdr3_aa: CASMRAGQETQYF